These 13 T cell receptor beta chains came from one sample sequenced in a study of HIV-infected patients and healthy controls. Roughly three months, about 14 weeks, into antiretroviral therapy, follow-up blood was collected. All unsorted peripheral T cells were captured because whole blood was used without fractionation. Reverse transcription used around 500 ng RNA and constant-region primers for alpha and beta. Each of the alpha and beta chains got its own library through chain-specific third strand synthesis with indices. TCRdb analysed the 5' RACE reads with MiXCR anew, one entry per CDR3 protein. Of over 8,000 distinct CDR3 sequences listed, nearly 6% are singletons. Sequencing used blood, obtained during antiretroviral therapy. The receptors stem from an adult with HIV infection. The donor label of this sample is uncertain.

In this sample, this clonotype turned up a few times. The chain joins TRBV7-2 to TRBJ1-1; 7 bases line up with TRBD1. This CDR3 comprises 19 residues. V dropped 4 bases and J dropped 2; count of bases not matched to a gene: 19. CDR1 SGHTA and CDR2 FQGNSA come from the germline V gene. CDR3 sequence (DNA): TGTGCCAGCAGCTCCCGGCGTTATTGGGGTTCAGGGGGAAACACTGAAGCTTTCTTT. Encoded protein: CASSSRRYWGSGGNTEAFF.

This clonotype came up many times. The chain joins TRBV6-1 to TRBJ1-1; TRBD1 aligns across 10 bases. This CDR3 is built from 15 residues. Trimming at V came to 7 bases and at J to 3 bases, leaving 8 bases not matched to a gene. Germline CDR1 reads MNHNS; CDR2 reads SASEGT. CDR3 DNA: TGTGCCAGCACCGAAGAGGGACAGGGGTACACTGAAGCTTTCTTT. This translates into CASTEEGQGYTEAFF.

Only a few counts were recorded for this clonotype. A much larger clone lies a single base off, so this may be a read error. The chain links TRBV20-1 to TRBJ2-7, with 9 bases fitting TRBD2. The CDR3 totals 17 residues. Germline V CDR1 and CDR2: DFQATT, SNEGSKA (reference sequence). The J segment lost 5 bases and the V segment lost 3 bases, leaving 17 bases of the junction unmatched. The CDR3 spells CSASRSPVAGEDDEQYF. Here the CDR3 DNA reads TGCAGTGCTAGTCGTTCTCCTGTAGCGGGGGAGGACGACGAGCAGTACTTC.

This clonotype was detected many times. The chain uses TRBV6-1 and TRBJ1-1; D is unresolved. CDR1 and CDR2 from the germline V gene are MNHNS and SASEGT. The V gene lost 1 base and the J gene lost 0 bases, with 9 bases spanning the gap. The CDR3 contains 15 residues. The CDR3 spells CASSEGLALNTEAFF. CDR3 bases: TGTGCCAGCAGTGAAGGCCTGGCATTGAACACTGAAGCTTTCTTT.

This clonotype was picked up many times. This chain joins TRBV19 and TRBJ2-5; D is ambiguous. Trimming removed 4 bases at V and 5 bases at J, with 11 bases between. This CDR3 has 13 residues. Per germline, CDR1 LNHDA and CDR2 SQIVND (reference sequence). DNA for the CDR3: TGTGCCAGTAGTACTGGAGTTTCTGAGACCCAGTACTTC. It encodes CASSTGVSETQYF.

This clonotype has at least ten counts. The chain has TRBV20-1 and TRBJ2-1, with D tentatively TRBD1 (6 bases). Germline V gene lookup returns CDR1 DFQATT and CDR2 SNEGSKA (reference sequence). The V end lost 2 bases, the J end lost 7 bases, and 12 bases lay between the germline ends. The CDR3 has 13 amino acids. In DNA form, the CDR3 reads TGCAGTGCTAGACCTACCACAGGGAATGAGCAGTTCTTC. Translation: CSARPTTGNEQFF.

This clonotype was picked up many times. V and J are TRBV27 and TRBJ1-5, with 8 bases matching TRBD1. The ends lost 4 bases at V and 5 bases at J; junction bases unmatched: 7. The CDR3 extends over 15 amino acids. CDR1 and CDR2 (germline): MNHEY, SMNVEV (reference sequence). This CDR3 is CASSYRGTIHQPQHF. The CDR3 nucleotides are TGTGCCAGCAGTTACAGGGGGACAATACATCAGCCCCAGCATTTT.

This clonotype is labeled large. The chain has TRBV11-2 and TRBJ2-1; 10 bases map to TRBD2. This CDR3 is 14 amino acids long. V was pared by 6 bases and J by 6 bases, with 5 bases of the junction left unmatched. Germline CDR1 SGHAT, CDR2 FQNNGV. The chain's CDR3 is CASSRTSGSNEQFF. In nucleotides, the CDR3 is TGTGCCAGCAGTCGGACTAGCGGTTCCAATGAGCAGTTCTTC. The variable domain in full, completed from reference TRBV11-2 and TRBJ2-1, reads EAGVAQSPRYKIIEKRQSVAFWCNPISGHATLYWYQQILGQGPKLLIQFQNNGVVDDSQLPKDRFSAERLKGVDSTLKIQPAKLEDSAVYLCASSRTSGSNEQFFGPGTRLTVL.

This clonotype was seen ten or more times. CDR3 protein: CASLFGQVNTEAFF. Here the CDR3 DNA reads TGTGCCAGCCTATTCGGACAGGTGAACACTGAAGCTTTCTTT. This sequence joins TRBV19 and TRBJ1-1, with 7 bases fitting TRBD1. Germline CDR1 is LNHDA and CDR2 is SQIVND (reference sequence). V was pared by 9 bases and J by 0 bases, with 7 bases of the junction left unmatched. This CDR3 is 14 amino acids long. The full variable domain, completed using reference TRBV19 and TRBJ1-1, is DGGITQSPKYLFRKEGQNVTLSCEQNLNHDAMYWYRQDPGQGLRLIYYSQIVNDFQKGDIAEGYSVSREKKESFPLTVTSAQKNPTAFYLCASLFGQVNTEAFFGQGTRLTVV.

In DNA, the CDR3 is TGCAGCGGTGGGGGGGGAGACTATGGCTACACCTTC. As protein: CSGGGGDYGYTF. This rearrangement joins TRBV29-1 to TRBJ1-2, with D perhaps matching TRBD1 (5 bases). Trimming left V 7 bases short and J 3 bases short, with 12 bases between. Per germline, CDR1 SQVTM and CDR2 ANQGSEA. The CDR3 runs to 12 residues.

This clonotype was seen at least ten times. The CDR3 reads CASSVEAGYEQYF. CDR3 DNA sequence: TGTGCCAGCAGCGTAGAAGCCGGTTACGAGCAGTACTTC. V and J are TRBV9 and TRBJ2-7, with D unresolved. The CDR3 has 13 amino acids. Trimming took 0 bases from V and 4 from J, leaving 8 bases between them. Germline V gene sequence: CDR1 SGDLS, CDR2 YYNGEE.

Judged by abundance, this clonotype is medium-sized (0.01 to 0.1%). The chain joins TRBV7-6 to TRBJ1-1; unclear D gene. The germline V and J ends were trimmed by 3 bases and 5 bases, with 10 bases remaining between them. This CDR3 contains 13 residues. Germline CDR1 is SGHVS and CDR2 is FNYEAQ. This chain's CDR3 is CASSFSRETEAFF. In nucleotides, the CDR3 is TGTGCCAGCAGCTTCAGTAGGGAGACTGAAGCTTTCTTT.

This clonotype was counted ten times or more. The chain employs TRBV6-1 and TRBJ1-1; 7 bases align to TRBD1. The junction had 13 bases not matched to a gene; V was cut back by 8 bases and J by 1 base. Germline V gene sequence: CDR1 MNHNS, CDR2 SASEGT. CDR3 length: 16 amino acids. CDR3 DNA sequence: TGTGCCAGCCAAGGGGGACCGGGACAGTCGAACACTGAAGCTTTCTTT. Translation gives CASQGGPGQSNTEAFF.